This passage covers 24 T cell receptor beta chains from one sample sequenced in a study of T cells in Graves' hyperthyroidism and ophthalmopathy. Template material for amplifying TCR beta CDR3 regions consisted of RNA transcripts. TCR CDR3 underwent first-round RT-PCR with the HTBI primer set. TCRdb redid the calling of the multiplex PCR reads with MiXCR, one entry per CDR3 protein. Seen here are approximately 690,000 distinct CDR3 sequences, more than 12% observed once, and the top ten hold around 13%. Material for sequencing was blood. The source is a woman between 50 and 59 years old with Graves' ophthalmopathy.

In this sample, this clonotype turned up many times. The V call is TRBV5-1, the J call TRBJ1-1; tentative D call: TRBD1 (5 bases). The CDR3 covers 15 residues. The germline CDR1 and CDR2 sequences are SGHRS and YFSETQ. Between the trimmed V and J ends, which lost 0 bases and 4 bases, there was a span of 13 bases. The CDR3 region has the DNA TGCGCCAGCAGCTTGGACATCCATACAGGCACTGAAGCTTTCTTT. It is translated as CASSLDIHTGTEAFF.

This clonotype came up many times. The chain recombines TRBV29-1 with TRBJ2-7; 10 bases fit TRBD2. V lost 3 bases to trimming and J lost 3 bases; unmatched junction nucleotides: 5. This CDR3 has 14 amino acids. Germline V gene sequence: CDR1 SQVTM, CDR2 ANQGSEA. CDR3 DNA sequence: TGCAGCGTTGAGGGTCTAGCGGGGGACTACGAGCAGTACTTC. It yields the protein CSVEGLAGDYEQYF.

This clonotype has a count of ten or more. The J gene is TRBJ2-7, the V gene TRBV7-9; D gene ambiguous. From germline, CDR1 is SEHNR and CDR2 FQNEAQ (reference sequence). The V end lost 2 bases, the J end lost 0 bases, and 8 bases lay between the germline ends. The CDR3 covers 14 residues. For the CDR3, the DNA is TGTGCCAGCAGCTTACCTTCTAGCTCCTACGAGCAGTACTTC. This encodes CASSLPSSSYEQYF.

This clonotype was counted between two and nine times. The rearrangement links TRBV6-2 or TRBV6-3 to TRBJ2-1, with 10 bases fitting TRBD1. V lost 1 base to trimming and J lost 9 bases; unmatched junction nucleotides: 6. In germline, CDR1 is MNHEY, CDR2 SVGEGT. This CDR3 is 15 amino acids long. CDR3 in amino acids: CASSYLGQGKGEQFF. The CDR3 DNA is TGTGCCAGCAGTTACTTGGGACAGGGGAAGGGTGAGCAGTTCTTC.

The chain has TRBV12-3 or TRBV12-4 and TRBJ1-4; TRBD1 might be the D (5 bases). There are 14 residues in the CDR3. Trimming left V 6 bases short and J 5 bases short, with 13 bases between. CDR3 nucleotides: TGTGCCAGCAGCCTCATGTACAGGAATGAAAAACTGTTTTTT. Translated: CASSLMYRNEKLFF.

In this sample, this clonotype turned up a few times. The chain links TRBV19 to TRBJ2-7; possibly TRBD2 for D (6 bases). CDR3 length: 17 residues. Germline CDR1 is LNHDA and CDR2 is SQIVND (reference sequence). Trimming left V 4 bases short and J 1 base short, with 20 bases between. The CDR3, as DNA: TGTGCCAGTAGTACCCTCGGGGGAGCTTACAGGTCCTACGAGCAGTACTTC. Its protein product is CASSTLGGAYRSYEQYF.

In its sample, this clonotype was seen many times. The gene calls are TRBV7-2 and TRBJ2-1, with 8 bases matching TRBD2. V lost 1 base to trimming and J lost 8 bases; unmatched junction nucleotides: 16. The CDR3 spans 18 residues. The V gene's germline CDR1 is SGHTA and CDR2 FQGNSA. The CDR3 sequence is CASSLGLLGRGLGYEQFF. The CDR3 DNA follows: TGTGCCAGCAGCTTAGGGCTACTGGGGAGGGGACTAGGGTATGAGCAGTTCTTC. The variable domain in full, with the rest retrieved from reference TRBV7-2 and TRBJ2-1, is GAGVSQSPSNKVTEKGKDVELRCDPISGHTALYWYRQSLGQGLEFLIYFQGNSAPDKSGLPSDRFSAERTGGSVSTLTIQRTQQEDSAVYLCASSLGLLGRGLGYEQFFGPGTRLTVL.

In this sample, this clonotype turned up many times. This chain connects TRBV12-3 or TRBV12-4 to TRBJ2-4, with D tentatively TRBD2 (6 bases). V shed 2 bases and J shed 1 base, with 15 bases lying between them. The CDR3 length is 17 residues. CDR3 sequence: CASSLSGAIGAKNIQYF. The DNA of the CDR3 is TGTGCCAGCAGTTTATCGGGAGCCATCGGGGCCAAAAACATTCAGTACTTC.

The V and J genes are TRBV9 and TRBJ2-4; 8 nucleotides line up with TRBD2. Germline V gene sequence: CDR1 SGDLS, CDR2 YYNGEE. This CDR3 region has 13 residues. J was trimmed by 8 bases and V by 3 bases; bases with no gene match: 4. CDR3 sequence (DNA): TGTGCCAGCAGCGCGAGCGGGAGTGACATTCAGTACTTC. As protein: CASSASGSDIQYF.

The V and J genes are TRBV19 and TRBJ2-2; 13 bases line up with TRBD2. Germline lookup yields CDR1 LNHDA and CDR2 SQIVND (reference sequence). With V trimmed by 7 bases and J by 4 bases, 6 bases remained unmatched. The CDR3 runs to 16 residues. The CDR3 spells CASTTSGRASTGELFF. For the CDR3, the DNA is TGTGCCAGTACAACTAGCGGGAGGGCCAGCACCGGGGAGCTGTTTTTT.

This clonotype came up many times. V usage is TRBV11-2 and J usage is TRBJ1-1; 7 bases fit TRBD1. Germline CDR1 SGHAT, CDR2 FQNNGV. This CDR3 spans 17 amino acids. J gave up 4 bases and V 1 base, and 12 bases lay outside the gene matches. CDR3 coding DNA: TGTGCCAGCAGCTTAGTTAGAATTGACAGGGTGAGCACTGAAGCTTTCTTT. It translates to CASSLVRIDRVSTEAFF.

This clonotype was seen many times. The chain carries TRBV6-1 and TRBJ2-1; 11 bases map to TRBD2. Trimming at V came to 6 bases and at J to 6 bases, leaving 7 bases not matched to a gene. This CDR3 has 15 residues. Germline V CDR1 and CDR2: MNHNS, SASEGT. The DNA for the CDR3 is TGTGCCAGCAGCCAGACTAGCGGGGCCTCCAATGAGCAGTTCTTC. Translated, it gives CASSQTSGASNEQFF.

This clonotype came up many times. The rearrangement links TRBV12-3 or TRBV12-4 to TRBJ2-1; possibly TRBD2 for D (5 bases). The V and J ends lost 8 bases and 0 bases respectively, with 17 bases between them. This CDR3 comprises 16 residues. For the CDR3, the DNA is TGTGCCAGCTCCGGCCCTAGGAGGAGCTCCTACAATGAGCAGTTCTTC. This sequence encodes CASSGPRRSSYNEQFF.

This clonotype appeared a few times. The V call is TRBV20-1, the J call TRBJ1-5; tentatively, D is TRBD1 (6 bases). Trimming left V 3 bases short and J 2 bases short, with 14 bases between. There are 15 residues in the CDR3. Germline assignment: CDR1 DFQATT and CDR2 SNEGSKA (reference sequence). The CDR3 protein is CSARVGGGGNQPQHF. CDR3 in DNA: TGCAGTGCTAGGGTGGGAGGGGGTGGCAATCAGCCCCAGCATTTT.

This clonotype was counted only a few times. The CDR3: CASSPATGINQPQHF. In nucleotides, the CDR3 is TGTGCCAGCAGTCCCGCTACTGGAATCAATCAGCCCCAGCATTTT. The rearrangement links TRBV6-1 to TRBJ1-5; D ambiguous. V was clipped by 5 bases and J by 3 bases, with 14 bases between them. Germline CDR1 reads MNHNS; CDR2 reads SASEGT. The CDR3 loop spans 15 amino acids.

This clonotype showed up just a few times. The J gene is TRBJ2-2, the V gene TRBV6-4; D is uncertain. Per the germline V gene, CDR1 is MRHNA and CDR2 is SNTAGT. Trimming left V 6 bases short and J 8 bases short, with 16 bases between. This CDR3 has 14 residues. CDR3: CASRVGPLLGELFF. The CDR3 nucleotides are TGTGCCAGCAGAGTAGGACCGCTACTGGGGGAGCTGTTTTTT.

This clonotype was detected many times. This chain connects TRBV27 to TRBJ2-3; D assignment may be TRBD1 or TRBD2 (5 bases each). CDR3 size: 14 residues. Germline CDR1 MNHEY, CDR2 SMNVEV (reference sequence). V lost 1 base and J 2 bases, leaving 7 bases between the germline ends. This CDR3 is CASSLWGNTDTQYF. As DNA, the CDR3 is TGTGCCAGCAGTTTATGGGGGAACACAGATACGCAGTATTTT.

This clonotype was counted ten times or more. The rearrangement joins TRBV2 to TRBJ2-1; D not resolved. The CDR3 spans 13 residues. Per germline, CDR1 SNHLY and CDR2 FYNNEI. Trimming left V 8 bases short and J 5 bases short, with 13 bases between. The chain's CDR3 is CASQNRRDNEQFF. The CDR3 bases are TGTGCCAGCCAAAACCGACGAGACAATGAGCAGTTCTTC. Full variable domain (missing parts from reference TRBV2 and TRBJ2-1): EPEVTQTPSHQVTQMGQEVILRCVPISNHLYFYWYRQILGQKVEFLVSFYNNEISEKSEIFDDQFSVERPDGSNFTLKIRSTKLEDSAMYFCASQNRRDNEQFFGPGTRLTVL.

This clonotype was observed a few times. DNA of the CDR3: TGTGCCTGGAGTGTTGGGACAGGATCCTACGAGCAGTACTTC. The encoded protein is CAWSVGTGSYEQYF. The rearrangement joins TRBV30 to TRBJ2-7; 8 bases map to TRBD1. Germline CDR1 and CDR2: GTSNPN and SVGIG (reference sequence). CDR3 length equals 14 residues. The trim removed 0 bases at V and 1 base at J, leaving 2 bases unmatched.

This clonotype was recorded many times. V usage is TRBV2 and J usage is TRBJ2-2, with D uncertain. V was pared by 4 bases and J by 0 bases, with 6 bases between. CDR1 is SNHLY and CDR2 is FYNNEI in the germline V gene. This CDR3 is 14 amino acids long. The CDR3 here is CASSVPTNTGELFF. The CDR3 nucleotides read TGTGCCAGCAGTGTTCCGACGAACACCGGGGAGCTGTTTTTT.

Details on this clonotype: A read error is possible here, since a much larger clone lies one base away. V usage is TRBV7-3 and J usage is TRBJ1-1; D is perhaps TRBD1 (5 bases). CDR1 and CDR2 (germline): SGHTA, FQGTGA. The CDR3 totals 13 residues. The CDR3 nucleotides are TGTACCAGCAGCTTAAGATGGGGGACTGAAGCTTTCTTT. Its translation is CTSSLRWGTEAFF.

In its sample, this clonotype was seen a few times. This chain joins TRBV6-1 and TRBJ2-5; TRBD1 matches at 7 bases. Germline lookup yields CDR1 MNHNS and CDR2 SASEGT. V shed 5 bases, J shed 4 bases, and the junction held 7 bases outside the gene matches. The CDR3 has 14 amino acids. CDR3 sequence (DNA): TGTGCCAGCAGTCGACAGGGAGCAACAGAGACCCAGTACTTC. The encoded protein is CASSRQGATETQYF.

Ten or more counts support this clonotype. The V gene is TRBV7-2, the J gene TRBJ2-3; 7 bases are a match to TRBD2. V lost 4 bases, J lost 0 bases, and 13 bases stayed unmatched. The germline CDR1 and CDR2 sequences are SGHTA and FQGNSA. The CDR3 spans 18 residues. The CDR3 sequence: CASSSQPLAVTSTDTQYF. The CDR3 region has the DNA TGTGCCAGCAGCTCCCAACCCCTAGCGGTTACTAGCACAGATACGCAGTATTTT.

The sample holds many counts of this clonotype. CDR3 residues: CASSLSAGGIVYEQYF. DNA of the CDR3: TGTGCCAGCAGCTTATCGGCGGGAGGGATTGTTTACGAGCAGTACTTC. The chain is built from TRBV7-2 and TRBJ2-7; 9 bases match TRBD2. The CDR3 is made up of 16 amino acids. V trimming: 2 bases; J trimming: 4 bases; junction bases outside the gene matches: 9. Looked up from germline, CDR1 is SGHTA and CDR2 is FQGNSA.